The rows below give T cell receptor beta chains drawn from one sample of a study of T cell repertoires in cytomegalovirus infection. Using its own MiXCR run on the reads, TCRdb lists one record per CDR3 protein. In the table there are 300,000 or so distinct CDR3 sequences, roughly a quarter of which are singletons. The sequencing sample was made of PBMCs. Receptors originate from a human donor in good health (CMV status not recorded). Some clones in this sample may be carry-over from other donors' samples. The CDR3 runs from the conserved cysteine through the conserved F or W. D genes are given only for firm matches. Expanded clones get a size class; other rows say once, few or many, or leave the size out.

d_gene: .
v_gene: TRBV7-2
abundance: many
j_gene: TRBJ1-3
CDR3nt: TGTGCCAGCAGCTTACACACTCTCTCAGGTGGAAACACCATATATTTT
CDR3aa: CASSLHTLSGGNTIYF

d_gene: .
v_gene: TRBV7-2
abundance: .
j_gene: TRBJ2-3
CDR3nt: TGTGCCAGCAGAGCGACAGTCCCCGATACGCAGTATTTT
CDR3aa: CASRATVPDTQYF

d_gene: .
v_gene: TRBV12-3/TRBV12-4
abundance: many
j_gene: TRBJ1-5
CDR3nt: TGTGCCAGCAGTTTATCTGGCGGGGACAATCAGCCCCAGCATTTT
CDR3aa: CASSLSGGDNQPQHF

d_gene: .
v_gene: TRBV7-8
abundance: many
j_gene: TRBJ2-7
CDR3nt: TGTGCCAGCAGCTTAGCGAAGACTACCTACGAGCAGTACTTC
CDR3aa: CASSLAKTTYEQYF

d_gene: TRBD1
v_gene: TRBV7-2
abundance: many
j_gene: TRBJ2-7
CDR3nt: TGTGCCAGCAGCTTATCGGGACAGGCCTACGAGCAGTACTTC
CDR3aa: CASSLSGQAYEQYF

d_gene: TRBD1
v_gene: TRBV28
abundance: few
j_gene: TRBJ1-2
CDR3nt: TGTGCCAGCATACAACAGGGGGCCCCCTACTATGGCTACACCTTC
CDR3aa: CASIQQGAPYYGYTF

d_gene: .
v_gene: TRBV19
abundance: .
j_gene: TRBJ1-1
CDR3nt: TGTGCCACCAACCCAGGGGTGAACACTGAAGCTTTCTTT
CDR3aa: CATNPGVNTEAFF

d_gene: .
v_gene: TRBV7-2
abundance: many
j_gene: TRBJ1-5
CDR3nt: TGTGCCAGCAGCGAGACCAGTAGCAATCAGCCCCAGCATTTT
CDR3aa: CASSETSSNQPQHF

d_gene: .
v_gene: TRBV20-1
abundance: .
j_gene: TRBJ1-2
CDR3nt: TGCAGTGCTAGAACGGGGGGCCAGGGCTACACCTTC
CDR3aa: CSARTGGQGYTF

d_gene: TRBD2
v_gene: TRBV7-8
abundance: .
j_gene: TRBJ2-4
CDR3nt: TGTGCCAGCAGCTCGGGACTAGCGGGAGGGCCGGCCAAAAACATTCAGTACTTC
CDR3aa: CASSSGLAGGPAKNIQYF

d_gene: .
v_gene: TRBV19
abundance: few
j_gene: TRBJ2-2
CDR3nt: TGTGCCAGTAGTATAGATGTGATCGCCGGGGAGCTGTTTTTT
CDR3aa: CASSIDVIAGELFF

d_gene: TRBD2
v_gene: TRBV11-2
abundance: few
j_gene: TRBJ2-1
CDR3nt: TGTGCCAGCAGCCCCTCGGCGGGAGGGCCTGGCAATGAGCAGTTCTTC
CDR3aa: CASSPSAGGPGNEQFF

d_gene: .
v_gene: TRBV10-3
abundance: .
j_gene: TRBJ2-7
CDR3nt: TGTGCCATCAGTGAGAGGGTGGTCGAGCAGTACTTC
CDR3aa: CAISERVVEQYF